The 2 T cell receptor beta chains presented below share a single source sample, sequenced in a study of Ad26.COV2.S vaccination and SARS-CoV-2 variants (dated by TCRdb to the early 2020s). What the treatment or condition label conveys for this sample: around 19 received Ad26.COV2.S at low or high dose, single or two shots; roughly 5 received placebo; per-sample allocation not given. For vaccine and placebo recipients, the sequenced repertoires came from samples collected on day 63 after the first injection. Libraries were constructed by the immunoSEQ multiplex PCR assay. TCRdb retrieved this table from immuneACCESS and kept in-frame rearrangements only. Not all clones are present; in checked studies, unresolved V genes account for under half, and no reason is known for the remainder. The sample records roughly 680,000 clones, around 89% of which are singletons. Over 1.3% of the sample lies in the top ten.

Material: peripheral blood, obtained in a trial of Ad26.COV2.S vaccine versus placebo. These receptors originate from a person between 18 and 60 years old who received the Ad26.COV2.S COVID-19 vaccine or a placebo.

The chain is built from TRBV5-4 and TRBJ1-1; possibly TRBD1 for D (5 bases). V was cut by 3 bases and J by 11 bases, with 17 bases left in between. Germline V lookup: CDR1 SGHNT, CDR2 YYREEE (reference sequence). CDR3 size: 13 residues. The CDR3 bases are TGTGCCAGCAGCTCGAAAGGGACCGGCGGGGCTTTCTTT. Residues: CASSSKGTGGAFF.

The chain links TRBV4-3 to TRBJ2-7; D is perhaps TRBD1 or TRBD2 (6 bases each). This CDR3 spans 16 amino acids. Trimming removed 1 base at V and 2 bases at J, with 15 bases between. CDR1 and CDR2 (germline): LGHNA, YSLEER. The CDR3 bases are TGCGCCAGCAGCCAAGGTGGGGGCGGGGCGGCCTACGAGCAGTACTTC. Residues: CASSQGGGGAAYEQYF.